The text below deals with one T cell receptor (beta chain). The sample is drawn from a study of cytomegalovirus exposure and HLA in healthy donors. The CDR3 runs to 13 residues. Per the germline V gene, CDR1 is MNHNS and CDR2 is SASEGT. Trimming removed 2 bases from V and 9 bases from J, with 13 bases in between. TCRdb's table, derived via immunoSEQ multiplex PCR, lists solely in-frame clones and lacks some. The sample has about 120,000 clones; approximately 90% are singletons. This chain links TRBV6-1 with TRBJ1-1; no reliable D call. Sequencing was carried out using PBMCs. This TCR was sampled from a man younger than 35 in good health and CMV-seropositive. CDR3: CASSERPRQKAFF. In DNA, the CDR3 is TGTGCCAGCAGTGAAAGACCCCGACAAAAAGCTTTCTTT.